This entry concerns a single T cell receptor beta chain. The antigen is unknown. Sequenced by immunoSEQ multiplex PCR; TCRdb stores in-frame clones only, minus some. The sample contains about 460,000 clones, roughly nine tenths of which appear only once. As for treatment: about 20 received Ad26.COV2.S at low or high dose, single or two shots; 5 received placebo; per-sample allocation not given. Day 63 following the first vaccine or placebo injection was when the samples were taken. Donor was an adult aged 18-55 years in Boston. The data were taken from a study of Ad26.COV2.S vaccination and SARS-CoV-2 variants. General observations from the study: Comparability of non-spike TCR breadth was observed across vaccine and placebo recipients. Using TCR breadth and depth analyses may have led to underestimated total T cell responses.

The CDR3 sequence is 13 residues long. Germline lookup yields CDR1 LNHDA and CDR2 SQIVND (reference sequence). Between the trimmed V and J ends, which lost 2 bases and 7 bases, there was a span of 8 bases. The receptor was derived from a person between 18 and 59 years old who received the Ad26.COV2.S COVID-19 vaccine or a placebo. The source was peripheral blood, collected in a trial of Ad26.COV2.S vaccine versus placebo. The rearrangement links TRBV19 to TRBJ2-2, with D hard to call. The CDR3 DNA sequence: TGTGCCAGTAGTATATTGGGTCTCGGGGAGCTGTTTTTT. Translation: CASSILGLGELFF.